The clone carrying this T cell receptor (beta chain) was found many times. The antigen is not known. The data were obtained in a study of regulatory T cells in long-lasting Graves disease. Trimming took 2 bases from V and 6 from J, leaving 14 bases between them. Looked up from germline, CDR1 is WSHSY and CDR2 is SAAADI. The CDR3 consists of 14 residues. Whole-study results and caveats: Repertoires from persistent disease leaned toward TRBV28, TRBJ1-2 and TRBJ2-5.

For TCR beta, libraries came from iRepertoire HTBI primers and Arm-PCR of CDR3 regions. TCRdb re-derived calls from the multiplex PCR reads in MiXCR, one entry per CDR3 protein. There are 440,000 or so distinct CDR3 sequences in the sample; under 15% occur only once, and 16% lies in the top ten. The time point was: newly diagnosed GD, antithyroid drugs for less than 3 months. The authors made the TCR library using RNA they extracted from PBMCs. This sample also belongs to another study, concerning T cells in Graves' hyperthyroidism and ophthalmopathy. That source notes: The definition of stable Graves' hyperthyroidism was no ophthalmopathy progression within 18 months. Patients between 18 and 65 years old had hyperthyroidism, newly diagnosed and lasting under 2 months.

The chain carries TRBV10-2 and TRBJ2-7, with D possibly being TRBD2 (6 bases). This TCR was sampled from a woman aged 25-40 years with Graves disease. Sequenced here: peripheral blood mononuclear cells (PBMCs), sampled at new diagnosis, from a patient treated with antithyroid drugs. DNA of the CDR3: TGCGCCAGCAGTGAGAGCATCCTTAGCGGCGAGCAGTACTTC. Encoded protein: CASSESILSGEQYF.